This paragraph covers one TCR beta chain sequence. Its antigen is not identified. The entry originates in a study of cytomegalovirus exposure and HLA in healthy donors. This CDR3 is 14 amino acids long. Amplification used 60 Vbeta primers and 13 Jbeta primers. The table came from immunoSEQ multiplex PCR; TCRdb's copy has only in-frame clones and leaves some out. Among around 130,000 clones listed, roughly 80% were seen once. Study-wide results and caveats: Reports state that TCR beta sequences accurately predicted most subjects' HLA-A and HLA-B alleles.

The chain combines TRBV21-1 with TRBJ1-1; the table's D call TRBD1 went unverified against the DNA. TRBV21-1 represents a pseudogene. The sequencing sample was made of PBMCs. This receptor was taken from a male donor in good health and CMV-seronegative. The CDR3 coding sequence is TGTGCCAGCAGCAAGACAGAATCGAACACTGAAGCTTTCTTT. It is translated as CASSKTESNTEAFF.